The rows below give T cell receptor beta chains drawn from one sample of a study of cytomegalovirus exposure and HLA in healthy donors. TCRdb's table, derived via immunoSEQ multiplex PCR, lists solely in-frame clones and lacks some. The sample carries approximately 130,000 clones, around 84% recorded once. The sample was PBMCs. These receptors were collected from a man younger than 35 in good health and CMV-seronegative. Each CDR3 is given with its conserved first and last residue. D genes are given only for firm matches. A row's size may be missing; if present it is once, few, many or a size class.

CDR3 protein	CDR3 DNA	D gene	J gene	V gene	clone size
CASSPGGQGTQYF	TGTGCCAGCAGCCCGGGTGGTCAGGGTACGCAGTATTTT	NA	TRBJ2-3	TRBV7-3	NA
CASSRDGLNSNQPQHF	TGTGCCAGTAGTAGGGACGGACTAAATAGCAATCAGCCCCAGCATTTT	NA	TRBJ1-5	TRBV19	NA
CASVGQAYGYTF	TGTGCCAGCGTGGGACAGGCCTATGGCTACACCTTC	TRBD1	TRBJ1-2	TRBV2	NA
CASSQVTGRTEAFF	TGCGCCAGCAGCCAAGTGACAGGACGGACTGAAGCTTTCTTT	NA	TRBJ1-1	TRBV4-1	NA
CASSAGGQGGNTIYF	TGTGCCAGCAGCGCCGGGGGGCAGGGAGGAAACACCATATATTTT	NA	TRBJ1-3	TRBV9	few
CASNPGGTSNYEQYF	TGTGCCAGCAACCCCGGGGGGACTAGTAACTACGAGCAGTACTTC	TRBD2	TRBJ2-7	TRBV6-1	NA
CASSENSVQGAKSPLHF	TGTGCCAGCAGTGAAAATTCTGTACAGGGGGCAAAATCACCCCTCCACTTT	TRBD1	TRBJ1-6	TRBV2	NA
CASSYSIQGSSPLHF	TGTGCCAGCAGTTACTCGATACAGGGTAGCTCACCCCTCCACTTT	NA	TRBJ1-6	TRBV6-5	NA
CASSSGLAGGLETQYF	TGTGCCAGCAGCTCGGGACTAGCGGGGGGGTTGGAGACCCAGTACTTC	TRBD2	TRBJ2-5	TRBV11-2	NA
CASSLETGGRNTQYF	TGCGCCAGCAGCTTGGAAACAGGGGGCAGGAATACGCAGTATTTT	TRBD1	TRBJ2-3	TRBV5-1	NA
CASGLRGTGSYEQYF	TGTGCCAGCGGCCTCCGGGGGACAGGGAGCTACGAGCAGTACTTC	TRBD1	TRBJ2-7	TRBV6-1	NA
CASRGSGTGNYGYTF	TGTGCCAGCAGGGGGTCCGGGACAGGGAACTATGGCTACACCTTC	TRBD1	TRBJ1-2	TRBV2	NA
CASSDGLAGEQFF	TGTGCCAGCAGCGATGGACTAGCTGGTGAGCAGTTCTTC	TRBD2	TRBJ2-1	TRBV5-6	NA
CASTSQAYTGELFF	TGCGCCAGCACATCACAGGCCTACACCGGGGAGCTGTTTTTT	NA	TRBJ2-2	TRBV4-3	NA
CASSSGLAELYEQYF	TGTGCCAGCAGTTCGGGACTAGCGGAACTCTACGAGCAGTACTTC	TRBD2	TRBJ2-7	TRBV6-1	NA
CASSRQGEVTEAFF	TGTGCCAGCAGTCGACAGGGTGAGGTGACTGAAGCTTTCTTT	TRBD1	TRBJ1-1	TRBV27	NA
CASSLGLHEQYF	TGTGCCAGCAGCTTAGGACTCCACGAGCAGTACTTC	NA	TRBJ2-7	TRBV7-8	NA
CASTGSDTSSGNTIYF	TGTGCCAGCACTGGTTCGGACACGAGCTCTGGAAACACCATATATTTT	NA	TRBJ1-3	TRBV9	few
CASSQGQGRYGYTF	TGTGCCAGCAGCCAGGGACAGGGGCGGTATGGCTACACCTTC	TRBD1	TRBJ1-2	TRBV5-8	NA
CASSEFRETQYF	TGTGCCAGCAGTGAATTCCGGGAGACCCAGTACTTC	NA	TRBJ2-5	TRBV25-1	NA
CASLQGGGYTF	TGTGCCAGCTTGCAGGGGGGCGGCTACACCTTC	TRBD1	TRBJ1-2	TRBV6-6	NA
CASARRVGSYEQYF	TGTGCCAGCGCCAGGAGGGTGGGATCCTACGAGCAGTACTTC	NA	TRBJ2-7	TRBV27	NA
CASSPGEVSGELFF	TGTGCCAGCAGCCCGGGAGAAGTCAGCGGGGAGCTGTTTTTT	NA	TRBJ2-2	TRBV6-5	few
CASSYSIEGNTEAFF	TGTGCCAGCAGTTACTCGATTGAGGGGAACACTGAAGCTTTCTTT	NA	TRBJ1-1	TRBV6-5	NA
CASSIEAHYGYTF	TGTGCCAGTAGTATAGAGGCCCACTATGGCTACACCTTC	NA	TRBJ1-2	TRBV19	NA
CASSPDDRGNSPLHF	TGCGCCAGCAGCCCTGATGACAGGGGGAATTCACCCCTCCACTTT	TRBD1	TRBJ1-6	TRBV5-1	NA
CASSPAGTGLSLNTEAFF	TGTGCCAGCAGTCCAGCCGGGACAGGACTATCTCTGAACACTGAAGCTTTCTTT	TRBD1	TRBJ1-1	TRBV27	NA
CASRVGWGGSAFF	TGTGCCAGCCGTGTTGGTTGGGGGGGCTCCGCTTTCTTT	NA	TRBJ1-1	TRBV28	NA
CASRQTGIGTDTQYF	TGCGCCAGCAGGCAGACAGGAATTGGGACAGATACGCAGTATTTT	NA	TRBJ2-3	TRBV4-1	NA
CATPRESYEQYF	TGCGCCACTCCTAGGGAGTCCTACGAGCAGTACTTC	NA	TRBJ2-7	TRBV10-1	once
CASSSRHGEKLFF	TGTGCCAGCAGCTCCCGACACGGTGAAAAACTGTTTTTT	NA	TRBJ1-4	TRBV7-3	NA
CASSGGPPPKEQYF	TGTGCCAGCAGTGGGGGGCCCCCTCCAAAAGAGCAGTACTTC	NA	TRBJ2-7	TRBV6-4	NA
CASSSRPTEAFF	TGTGCCAGCAGTTCTAGGCCCACTGAAGCTTTCTTT	NA	TRBJ1-1	TRBV27	NA
CASSLRQGGRTEAFF	TGTGCCAGCAGCCTGCGACAGGGGGGGCGAACTGAAGCTTTCTTT	TRBD1	TRBJ1-1	TRBV25-1	NA
CASSPHYRDSLIYGYTF	TGTGCCAGTAGTCCGCACTACCGGGACAGCCTAATATATGGCTACACCTTC	TRBD1	TRBJ1-2	TRBV19	NA
CASSLTGLNTEAFF	TGTGCCAGCAGCTTAACAGGCCTGAACACTGAAGCTTTCTTT	NA	TRBJ1-1	TRBV7-9	NA
CASSYQGPWTEAFF	TGTGCCAGCAGTTACCAGGGGCCGTGGACTGAAGCTTTCTTT	NA	TRBJ1-1	TRBV27	NA